This T cell receptor (beta chain) was identified during a study of CD8 T cells in ankylosing spondylitis. For TCR beta, libraries came from quantitative 5'-RACE with molecular barcodes. TCRdb re-derived calls from the 5' RACE reads in MiXCR, one entry per CDR3 protein. This sample has some 140,000 distinct CDR3 sequences, with over 15% found just once. Notes on the study in general: Apparently characteristic of ankylosing spondylitis blood was a TCR beta motif (eight highly homologous variants). Disease-linked clones, CD8+, were relatively rare in peripheral blood. From matched ankylosing spondylitis synovial fluid, disease-linked clones were reportedly recovered at significantly enriched levels. Earlier reports found some motif variants in synovial fluid and blood in reactive arthritis.

This clonotype was observed at least ten times. As yet, its antigen is unknown. CDR3 length equals 13 residues. Trimming took off 5 bases at V and 2 bases at J, with 10 bases between the two ends. The origin of this receptor is a male donor with ankylosing spondylitis. The chain uses TRBV12-3 or TRBV12-4 and TRBJ2-7; perhaps TRBD2 as D (5 bases). Sequenced material: blood, either unsorted or a sorted T cell fraction (not recorded which). The CDR3 loop is CASSRTGAYEQYF. CDR3 DNA: TGTGCCAGCAGTCGGACTGGAGCCTACGAGCAGTACTTC.